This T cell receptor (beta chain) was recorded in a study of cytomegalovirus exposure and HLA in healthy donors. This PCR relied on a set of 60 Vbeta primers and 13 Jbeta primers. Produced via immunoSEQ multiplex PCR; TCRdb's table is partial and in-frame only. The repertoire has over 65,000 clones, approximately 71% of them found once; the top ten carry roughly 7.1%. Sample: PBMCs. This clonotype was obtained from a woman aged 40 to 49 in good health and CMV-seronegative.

CDR3 sequence (DNA): TGTGCCAGCAGTTTGACTAGTGTGAACACCGGGGAGCTGTTTTTT. Its protein product is CASSLTSVNTGELFF. The genes are TRBV27 and TRBJ2-2, with D perhaps TRBD2 (6 bases). The CDR3 contains 15 residues. Trimming stripped 3 bases from V and 1 base from J, with 9 bases between. From germline, CDR1 is MNHEY and CDR2 SMNVEV (reference sequence).